The 14 T cell receptor beta chains given below trace back to one sample, sequenced in a study of cytomegalovirus exposure and HLA in healthy donors. This PCR relied on a set of 60 Vbeta primers and 13 Jbeta primers. Produced via immunoSEQ multiplex PCR; TCRdb's table is partial and in-frame only. This sample has 150,000 to 200,000 clones, with approximately 80% found just once. The sequenced sample consisted of PBMCs. The receptors stem from a man aged 50 to 59 in good health and CMV-seropositive.

This chain connects TRBV9 to TRBJ2-3; possibly TRBD1 for D (6 bases). The germline V gene has CDR1 SGDLS and CDR2 YYNGEE. Trimming shortened V by 2 bases and J by 2 bases, and 12 bases separated the two germline ends. The CDR3 has 15 amino acids. The CDR3 loop reads CASSVAGAITDTQYF. DNA of the CDR3: TGTGCCAGCAGCGTCGCAGGGGCCATCACAGATACGCAGTATTTT.

The chain joins TRBV6-1 to TRBJ2-7; 7 bases agree with TRBD2. The CDR3 covers 14 residues. CDR1 is MNHNS, CDR2 SASEGT, per germline. V was pared by 0 bases and J by 7 bases, with 6 bases of the junction left unmatched. CDR3 loop: CASSEAAGEGEQYF. CDR3 coding DNA: TGTGCCAGCAGTGAAGCGGCCGGGGAGGGGGAGCAGTACTTC.

V and J are TRBV7-3 and TRBJ1-1; the D gene is possibly TRBD1 (5 bases). The CDR3 has 14 residues. With 5 bases removed from V and 5 bases from J, the gap between germline ends came to 15 bases. Per germline, CDR1 SGHTA and CDR2 FQGTGA. In DNA form, the CDR3 reads TGTGCCAGCAGCCGTCCTCCCGGGGGAACTGAAGCTTTCTTT. Residues: CASSRPPGGTEAFF.

This clone was seen only once. The chain combines TRBV7-2 with TRBJ2-3; 11 nucleotides line up with TRBD1. The junction had 1 base not matched to a gene; V was cut back by 1 base and J by 4 bases. Germline-derived CDR1 and CDR2 are SGHTA and FQGNSA. The CDR3 extends over 15 amino acids. The CDR3 DNA is TGTGCCAGCAGCTTAGTGGGACAGGGGGCAGATACGCAGTATTTT. Translation gives CASSLVGQGADTQYF.

The chain uses TRBV4-1 and TRBJ2-5; D gene uncertain. The germline V gene has CDR1 MGHRA and CDR2 YSYEKL. V was cut by 0 bases and J by 6 bases, with 5 bases left in between. This CDR3 comprises 12 residues. The CDR3 DNA is TGCGCCAGCAGCCAAGATAGTCAGACCCAGTACTTC. This translates into CASSQDSQTQYF.

This clone was counted a few times. The chain combines TRBV6-5 with TRBJ2-2, with TRBD1 identical over 8 bases. V lost 7 bases, J lost 6 bases, and 7 bases stayed unmatched. Germline CDR1 and CDR2: MNHEY and SVGAGI. This CDR3 has 14 residues. CDR3 sequence reads: CASTARTGSGELFF. DNA for the CDR3: TGTGCCAGCACTGCCAGGACAGGGTCCGGGGAGCTGTTTTTT.

The chain joins TRBV21-1 to TRBJ2-2; the D call of TRBD1 is as the table states it, not checked on the DNA. TRBV21-1 is recorded as a pseudogene. The CDR3 runs to 17 residues. DNA for the CDR3: TGTGCCAGCAGCAAAGAGCGGGACAGGGAGGACACCGGGGAGCTGTTTTTT. It specifies CASSKERDREDTGELFF.

This chain links TRBV6-5 with TRBJ2-7, with TRBD1 matching 9 bases. This CDR3 has 13 residues. Germline V lookup: CDR1 MNHEY, CDR2 SVGAGI. After removal of 10 bases from V and 5 bases from J, the junction contained 9 bases not matched to a gene. The CDR3 DNA is TGTGCCAATACGGACAGGGGTGTTCACGAGCAGTACTTC. Its protein is CANTDRGVHEQYF.

This chain connects TRBV11-1 to TRBJ2-3; 7 bases agree with TRBD2. V shed 5 bases, J shed 0 bases, and the junction held 2 bases outside the gene matches. The CDR3 spans 14 residues. Germline V gene lookup returns CDR1 SGHAT and CDR2 FQDESV (reference sequence). CDR3 amino acids: CASSLTSSTDTQYF. CDR3 nucleotide sequence: TGTGCCAGCAGCCTGACTAGCAGCACAGATACGCAGTATTTT.

In its sample, this clone was seen a few times. The V call is TRBV2, the J call TRBJ2-3; 8 positions match TRBD2. Germline CDR1 is SNHLY and CDR2 is FYNNEI. V lost 2 bases to trimming and J lost 2 bases; unmatched junction nucleotides: 6. There are 16 residues in the CDR3. CDR3 in DNA: TGTGCCAGCAGTGAAATGGGACTAGGGAACACAGATACGCAGTATTTT. Its translation: CASSEMGLGNTDTQYF.

The chain employs TRBV6-5 and TRBJ1-4, with D unresolved. Trimming took off 6 bases at V and 8 bases at J, with 13 bases between the two ends. Germline lookup yields CDR1 MNHEY and CDR2 SVGAGI. The CDR3 covers 13 residues. The CDR3 is CASRSQDWEKLFF. The CDR3 nucleotides read TGTGCCAGCAGGTCCCAGGACTGGGAAAAACTGTTTTTT.

This clone was seen a few times. The chain carries TRBV9 and TRBJ2-3, with a tentative D call TRBD1 (5 bases). Germline-derived CDR1 and CDR2 are SGDLS and YYNGEE. The V and J ends lost 2 bases and 0 bases respectively, with 13 bases between them. The CDR3 contains 16 residues. CDR3 DNA sequence: TGTGCCAGCAGCGTGACTCGACAGTCTAGCACAGATACGCAGTATTTT. Translation gives CASSVTRQSSTDTQYF.

V gene TRBV19 combines with J gene TRBJ2-1; 8 positions agree with TRBD2. Germline values: CDR1 LNHDA, CDR2 SQIVND (reference sequence). The V gene end was trimmed by 3 bases and the J gene end by 7 bases; junction bases not matched to a gene: 2. The CDR3 consists of 13 residues. In DNA form, the CDR3 reads TGTGCCAGTAGTATGTCGGGGGGGAATGAGCAGTTCTTC. Translated, it gives CASSMSGGNEQFF.

V is TRBV14 and J is TRBJ2-1, with TRBD2 matching 7 bases. CDR3 length: 16 residues. Germline trimming cut 3 bases from V and 0 bases from J; bases unmatched to any gene: 5. The V gene's germline CDR1 is SGHDN and CDR2 FVKESK. The CDR3: CASSQGGNPSYNEQFF. CDR3 bases: TGTGCCAGCAGCCAGGGGGGGAACCCCTCCTACAATGAGCAGTTCTTC.